The 13 T cell receptor beta chains below come from one sample, sequenced in a study of blood T cell repertoires in COVID-19. Measured with immunoSEQ multiplex PCR; TCRdb has only the in-frame clones, and not every one. The data contain over 130,000 clones, approximately 80% of them singletons. Sequencing was done on a sample of peripheral blood. These receptors were taken from a man aged 50 to 59 with acute or convalescent COVID-19.

The chain combines TRBV5-1 with TRBJ1-3, with D hard to call. Germline-derived CDR1 and CDR2 are SGHRS and YFSETQ. The CDR3 is 14 amino acids. V lost 4 bases and J 2 bases, leaving 10 bases between the germline ends. The CDR3 DNA reads TGCGCCAGCAGCGAAATAGAGGCTGGAAACACCATATATTTT. It is translated as CASSEIEAGNTIYF.

This clone appeared a single time. The chain links TRBV19 to TRBJ1-3; D unresolved. The V end was cut by 3 bases, the J end by 0 bases, with 6 bases between. The CDR3 is 14 residues long. Germline V lookup: CDR1 LNHDA, CDR2 SQIVND (reference sequence). As DNA, the CDR3 is TGTGCCAGTAGTATTCTCCCCTCTGGAAACACCATATATTTT. The encoded protein is CASSILPSGNTIYF.

The chain is built from TRBV5-4 and TRBJ1-1; 12 bases align to TRBD1. Germline V gives CDR1 SGHNT, CDR2 YYREEE (reference sequence). Trimming at V came to 4 bases and at J to 9 bases, leaving 1 base not matched to a gene. CDR3 length: 12 residues. In DNA, the CDR3 is TGTGCCAGCAGCGGGACAGGGGGCAAAGCTTTCTTT. Amino acids: CASSGTGGKAFF.

CDR3 sequence: CASSFAASQETQYF. The CDR3 nucleotides are TGTGCCAGCAGTTTCGCAGCGTCCCAAGAGACCCAGTACTTC. V gene TRBV27 combines with J gene TRBJ2-5; no reliable D call. The germline V and J ends were trimmed by 3 bases and 1 base, with 9 bases remaining between them. The CDR3 is made up of 14 amino acids. Germline assignment: CDR1 MNHEY and CDR2 SMNVEV (reference sequence).

This clone was seen only a few times. This rearrangement joins TRBV4-1 to TRBJ1-3; D not certain. The CDR3 loop spans 19 amino acids. The germline V gene has CDR1 MGHRA and CDR2 YSYEKL. The V and J ends lost 0 bases and 0 bases respectively, with 18 bases between them. The CDR3 sequence: CASSQDHQWRASSGNTIYF. DNA for the CDR3: TGCGCCAGCAGCCAAGATCATCAATGGAGGGCAAGCTCTGGAAACACCATATATTTT.

The rearrangement uses TRBV2 and TRBJ2-7; TRBD1 might be the D (5 bases). CDR3 length: 15 residues. Germline-derived CDR1 and CDR2 are SNHLY and FYNNEI. Trimming pared 4 bases from V and 1 base from J, leaving 14 bases between. The CDR3 region is CASSGGPISSYEQYF. The DNA for the CDR3 is TGTGCCAGCAGTGGGGGCCCGATCTCTTCCTACGAGCAGTACTTC.

CDR3 nucleotides: TGTGCCAGCAGCGCGGGAGCGGGGACCAAGAAGGAGACCCAGTACTTC. This translates into CASSAGAGTKKETQYF. The rearrangement joins TRBV9 to TRBJ2-5, with 7 nucleotides matching TRBD2. The CDR3 length is 16 residues. V lost 3 bases, J lost 5 bases, and 13 bases stayed unmatched. Germline V gene data show CDR1 as SGDLS and CDR2 as YYNGEE.

This clone was seen more than once but under ten times. The chain recombines TRBV30 with TRBJ2-3; 10 bases map to TRBD2. Trimming cost V 2 bases and J 3 bases; bases outside gene matches: 8. This CDR3 contains 16 residues. CDR1 is GTSNPN, CDR2 SVGIG, per germline (reference sequence). The CDR3: CAWSKGTSGVTDTQYF. The CDR3, as DNA: TGTGCCTGGAGTAAGGGAACTAGCGGGGTAACAGATACGCAGTATTTT.

In its sample, this clone was seen a few times. The rearrangement joins TRBV4-2 to TRBJ2-3, with 11 bases fitting TRBD2. With 0 bases clipped from V and 6 bases from J, the junction kept 14 bases outside the gene matches. CDR1 and CDR2 from the germline V gene are LGHNA and YNFKEQ. CDR3 size: 19 residues. For the CDR3, the DNA is TGTGCCAGCAGCCAAGATACGGGGACGGGACTAGCGGTCCGGGATACGCAGTATTTT. It codes for CASSQDTGTGLAVRDTQYF.

In its sample, this clone was seen a few times. The chain uses TRBV7-2 and TRBJ1-2; D unclear. This CDR3 has 12 amino acids. Trimming took off 10 bases at V and 4 bases at J, with 13 bases between the two ends. Looked up from germline, CDR1 is SGHTA and CDR2 is FQGNSA. DNA of the CDR3: TGTGCCACCAAGCCGGGTGGCTATGGCTACACCTTC. Translating gives CATKPGGYGYTF.

V is TRBV6-5 and J is TRBJ2-1; weak D call: TRBD2 (6 bases). CDR3 size: 15 residues. The V and J ends lost 6 bases and 2 bases respectively, with 14 bases between them. Germline CDR1 MNHEY, CDR2 SVGAGI. CDR3 loop: CASSAPTGAYNEQFF. DNA for the CDR3: TGTGCCAGCAGCGCCCCTACGGGGGCCTACAATGAGCAGTTCTTC.

This clone was recorded only once. The genes are TRBV5-1 and TRBJ2-5; D unclear. The CDR3 is 14 amino acids. The germline V gene encodes CDR1 SGHRS and CDR2 YFSETQ. Trimming pared 4 bases from V and 2 bases from J, leaving 12 bases between. This chain's CDR3 is CASSPSSVQETQYF. The CDR3 bases are TGCGCCAGCAGCCCTTCGAGTGTACAAGAGACCCAGTACTTC.

The chain joins TRBV5-4 to TRBJ2-3; possibly TRBD1 for D (6 bases). Germline V gives CDR1 SGHNT, CDR2 YYREEE (reference sequence). CDR3 length: 15 amino acids. V lost 0 bases to trimming and J lost 5 bases, with 13 bases between them. CDR3 in amino acids: CASSLAAGDGDTQYF. Written as DNA, the CDR3 is TGTGCCAGCAGCTTGGCCGCAGGGGATGGAGATACGCAGTATTTT.